This T cell receptor beta chain was identified during a study of blood T cells in healthy people across ages. For the second PCR, which ran for about 6 to 12 cycles, a sample-barcoded 5' primer and a J-beta primer mix were used. MiXCR was run by TCRdb on the 5' RACE reads, yielding one entry per CDR3 protein. The table lists over a million distinct CDR3 sequences, around 45% of them singletons. V was shortened by 3 bases and J by 4 bases, with 19 bases between the two germline ends. Looked up from germline, CDR1 is DFQATT and CDR2 is SNEGSKA (reference sequence). The CDR3 runs 16 residues. V is TRBV20-1 and J is TRBJ2-1; maybe TRBD2 (6 bases). Sample: blood. This TCR was sampled from a woman aged 60 to 75 in good health. DNA for the CDR3: TGCAGTGCTAGCCGTCGCGGGGCCTTGTGGTACAATGAGCAGTTCTTC. It is translated as CSASRRGALWYNEQFF.